The clone carrying this T cell receptor (beta chain) was counted only a few times. Its antigen is not identified. The sample originates from a study of shared clonotypes between healthy human individuals. Deep was the level at which the assay was run. Profiling relied on immunoSEQ multiplex PCR, and the TCRdb table lists in-frame clones only, not all of them. The table records 900,000 to 1,200,000 clones, approximately 80% of them present only once. Trimming shortened V by 6 bases and J by 6 bases, and 21 bases separated the two germline ends. Germline CDR1 SGHKS, CDR2 YYEKEE (reference sequence). The CDR3 runs to 15 residues. Study results and limitations: For sorted subsets, rarefaction showed incomplete sequencing despite large depth. An effect of sequencing depth on clonotype sharing among donors was expected. Shared clonotypes: roughly 4.5% naive CD4, about 3.5% naive CD8, around 2.2% memory CD4, under 0.5% memory CD8.

This clonotype was obtained from a young man in good health. Some clones in this sample may be carry-over from other donors' samples. The chain combines TRBV5-5 with TRBJ2-5, with D possibly being TRBD1 (6 bases). Sequenced sample: memory CD4+ T cells from PBMCs. Subset noted: CD45RA-negative fraction. The CDR3 sequence is CASILGTSTGQTQYF. The CDR3 DNA follows: TGTGCCAGCATCTTAGGGACATCCACCGGGCAGACCCAGTACTTC.